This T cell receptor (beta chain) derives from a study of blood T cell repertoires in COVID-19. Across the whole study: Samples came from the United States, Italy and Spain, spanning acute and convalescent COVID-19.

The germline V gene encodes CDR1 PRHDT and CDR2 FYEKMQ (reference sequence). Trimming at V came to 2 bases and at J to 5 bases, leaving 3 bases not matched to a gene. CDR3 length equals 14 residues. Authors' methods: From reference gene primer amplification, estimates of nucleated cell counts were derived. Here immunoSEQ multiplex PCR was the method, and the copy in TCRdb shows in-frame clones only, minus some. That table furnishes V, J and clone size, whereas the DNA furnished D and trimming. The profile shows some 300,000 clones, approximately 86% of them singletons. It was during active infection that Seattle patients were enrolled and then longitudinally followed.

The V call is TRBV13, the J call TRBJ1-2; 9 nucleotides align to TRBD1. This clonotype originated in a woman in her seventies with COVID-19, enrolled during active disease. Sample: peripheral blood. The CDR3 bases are TGTGCCAGCAGCTTATGGGGACAGGGATATGGCTACACCTTC. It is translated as CASSLWGQGYGYTF. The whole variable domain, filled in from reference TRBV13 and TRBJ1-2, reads AAGVIQSPRHLIKEKRETATLKCYPIPRHDTVYWYQQGPGQDPQFLISFYEKMQSDKGSIPDRFSAQQFSDYHSELNMSSLELGDSALYFCASSLWGQGYGYTFGSGTRLTVV.